The 19 T cell receptor beta chains reported below all come from one sample, sequenced in a study of graft-versus-host responses after intestinal transplantation. Measured with immunoSEQ multiplex PCR; TCRdb has only the in-frame clones, and not every one. The sample holds 75,000 to 100,000 clones; around 86% are singletons and the top ten take 15% to 20%. The antigens for these receptors are not known. The input for sequencing was unstimulated CD8+ T cells sorted from spleen or lymph node cells, taken before intestinal transplant. Source of these receptors: a human donor who received an intestinal transplant.

The V and J genes are TRBV15 and TRBJ2-1; D remains ambiguous. V was trimmed by 0 bases and J by 7 bases, leaving 10 bases between them. Germline loops: CDR1 LNHNV, CDR2 YYDKDF (reference sequence). This CDR3 is 14 amino acids long. This chain's CDR3 is CATSREAPWNEQFF. Here the CDR3 DNA reads TGTGCCACCAGCAGAGAGGCACCGTGGAATGAGCAGTTCTTC. Full variable domain (missing parts from reference TRBV15 and TRBJ2-1): DAMVIQNPRYQVTQFGKPVTLSCSQTLNHNVMYWYQQKSSQAPKLLFHYYDKDFNNEADTPDNFQSRRPNTSFCFLDIRSPGLGDTAMYLCATSREAPWNEQFFGPGTRLTVL.

This clone turned up a few times. The V call is TRBV5-6, the J call TRBJ1-1; no clear D gene. V was pared by 2 bases and J by 0 bases, with 5 bases between. There are 13 residues in the CDR3. CDR1 and CDR2 from the germline V gene are SGHDT and YYEEEE. CDR3 nucleotide sequence: TGTGCCAGCAGCTTAATTGTGAACACTGAAGCTTTCTTT. This codes for CASSLIVNTEAFF. Based on the CDR3 plus reference TRBV5-6 and TRBJ1-1, the full variable domain is DAGVTQSPTHLIKTRGQQVTLRCSPKSGHDTVSWYQQALGQGPQFIFQYYEEEERQRGNFPDRFSGHQFPNYSSELNVNALLLGDSALYLCASSLIVNTEAFFGQGTRLTVV.

V gene TRBV4-1 combines with J gene TRBJ1-1; D gene ambiguous. The CDR3 spans 15 residues. Deletions cut 2 bases from V and 0 bases from J, with 10 bases between. Germline lookup yields CDR1 MGHRA and CDR2 YSYEKL. The CDR3 DNA is TGCGCCAGCAGCCAATCAGCCTTGATGAACACTGAAGCTTTCTTT. This gives the protein CASSQSALMNTEAFF.

The CDR3 spells CASSRSGDSSTDTQYF. CDR3 sequence (DNA): TGCGCCAGCAGCCGTTCCGGGGACAGTAGCACAGATACGCAGTATTTT. The V and J genes are TRBV4-1 and TRBJ2-3, with 7 bases identical to TRBD1. Looked up from germline, CDR1 is MGHRA and CDR2 is YSYEKL. V gave up 4 bases and J gave up 0 bases; unmatched junction bases: 7. The CDR3 is 16 residues long.

The V gene is TRBV27, the J gene TRBJ2-7; possibly TRBD2 for D (6 bases). Germline values: CDR1 MNHEY, CDR2 SMNVEV (reference sequence). This CDR3 contains 14 residues. V was pared by 2 bases and J by 1 base, with 9 bases between. The CDR3 DNA reads TGTGCCAGCAGTTTAGAGGGAGGATCCTACGAGCAGTACTTC. It translates to CASSLEGGSYEQYF.

The chain employs TRBV4-1 and TRBJ2-7; D is ambiguous. This CDR3 spans 13 amino acids. V was shortened by 2 bases and J by 3 bases, with 8 bases between the two germline ends. The germline CDR1 and CDR2 sequences are MGHRA and YSYEKL. CDR3 sequence reads: CASSQLCHYEQYF. CDR3 DNA sequence: TGCGCCAGCAGCCAATTGTGTCACTACGAGCAGTACTTC.

CDR3 region: CASSVGGREQYF. The CDR3 region has the DNA TGTGCCAGCAGTGTGGGCGGACGGGAGCAGTACTTC. The rearrangement joins TRBV2 to TRBJ2-7, with no clear D. The length of the CDR3 is 12 residues. The germline gives CDR1 SNHLY, CDR2 FYNNEI. Trimming removed 4 bases from V and 7 bases from J, with 11 bases in between.

The chain carries TRBV6-5 and TRBJ2-7; no clear D gene. This CDR3 is 13 amino acids long. In germline, CDR1 is MNHEY, CDR2 SVGAGI. The ends were cut back, 6 bases at V and 0 bases at J, with 9 bases in the middle. In DNA form, the CDR3 reads TGTGCCAGCAGCAGTCTGGACTCCTACGAGCAGTACTTC. Translating gives CASSSLDSYEQYF.

V usage is TRBV18 and J usage is TRBJ2-1, with 8 bases fitting TRBD2. Per germline, CDR1 KGHSH and CDR2 LQKENI. The CDR3 has 14 residues. Trimming took 2 bases from V and 15 from J; bases not matched to a gene: 12. The DNA for the CDR3 is TGTGCCAGCTCACCAGCGAAACTAGCGGCGGATGGGTTCTTC. Amino acids: CASSPAKLAADGFF. Based on the CDR3 plus reference TRBV18 and TRBJ2-1, the full variable domain is NAGVMQNPRHLVRRRGQEARLRCSPMKGHSHVYWYRQLPEEGLKFMVYLQKENIIDESGMPKERFSAEFPKEGPSILRIQQVVRGDSAAYFCASSPAKLAADGFFGPGTRLTVL.

There are a few counts of this clone. V gene TRBV2 combines with J gene TRBJ2-7; D gene uncertain. CDR1 is SNHLY, CDR2 FYNNEI, per germline. V was pared by 3 bases and J by 0 bases, with 9 bases between. This CDR3 comprises 14 residues. The DNA for the CDR3 is TGTGCCAGCAGTGATCCGAACGACTCCTACGAGCAGTACTTC. As protein: CASSDPNDSYEQYF.

The chain links TRBV28 to TRBJ2-1; 7 bases are shared with TRBD1. CDR3 length equals 13 residues. Germline trimming cut 2 bases from V and 7 bases from J; bases unmatched to any gene: 2. Germline CDR1 MDHEN, CDR2 SYDVKM. CDR3 residues: CASSLNRGNEQFF. CDR3 DNA sequence: TGTGCCAGCAGTTTAAACAGGGGAAATGAGCAGTTCTTC.

The chain couples TRBV12-5 to TRBJ2-5; D tentatively reads TRBD1 or TRBD2 (5 bases each). CDR3 length: 17 amino acids. CDR1 and CDR2 from the germline V gene are LGHNT and FRNRAP. Trimming removed 1 base at V and 5 bases at J, with 20 bases between. This chain's CDR3 is CASGLGPGSDHRETQYF. The DNA of the CDR3 is TGTGCTAGTGGTTTGGGACCAGGGAGTGACCACAGGGAGACCCAGTACTTC.

The chain combines TRBV5-1 with TRBJ2-7; TRBD1 aligns across 10 bases. This CDR3 is built from 14 residues. The V and J ends lost 4 bases and 2 bases, in that order; junction bases with no gene match: 3. Germline CDR1 is SGHRS and CDR2 is YFSETQ. The CDR3 here is CASSPGQGAYEQYF. CDR3 DNA sequence: TGCGCCAGCAGCCCAGGACAGGGGGCCTACGAGCAGTACTTC.

This clone was observed a handful of times. The chain uses TRBV10-3 and TRBJ2-1; D gene ambiguous. CDR3 length: 16 amino acids. The V gene lost 4 bases and the J gene lost 0 bases, with 13 bases spanning the gap. CDR1 and CDR2 from the germline V gene are ENHRY and SYGVKD. Here the CDR3 reads CAISGRDLSSYNEQFF. The CDR3 DNA is TGTGCCATCAGTGGTAGGGATCTTTCCTCCTACAATGAGCAGTTCTTC.

This chain's CDR3 is CASSPHRDSNEKLFF. The CDR3 nucleotides are TGCGCCAGCAGTCCTCACCGGGACTCTAATGAAAAACTGTTTTTT. The chain uses TRBV23-1 and TRBJ1-4; TRBD1 is a possible D gene (5 bases). TRBV23-1 has ORF status, its function being uncertain. CDR3 length: 15 amino acids. Trimming removed 4 bases from V and 3 bases from J, with 12 bases in between.

As to this clone: One junction end disagrees with the germline gene, perhaps due to a read error. This chain connects TRBV19 to TRBJ1-2; 9 nucleotides agree with TRBD1. The CDR3 is 16 residues long. Germline V gene data show CDR1 as LNHDA and CDR2 as SQIVND (reference sequence). CDR3 sequence (DNA): TGTGCCTGTAGTATAGGGTGGGACAGGGAGGGGTATGGCTACACCTTC. Its protein is CACSIGWDREGYGYTF.

This chain links TRBV6-6 with TRBJ2-7; no firm D call. The germline V and J ends were trimmed by 2 bases and 4 bases, with 9 bases remaining between them. CDR1 is MNHNY, CDR2 SVGAGI, per germline (reference sequence). The CDR3 has 13 amino acids. CDR3 residues: CASSYGVWYEQYF. The CDR3 region has the DNA TGTGCCAGCAGTTACGGGGTTTGGTACGAGCAGTACTTC.

The gene calls are TRBV6-5 and TRBJ1-2; tentative D call: TRBD1 (6 bases). The germline V and J ends were trimmed by 8 bases and 4 bases, with 14 bases remaining between them. Germline V CDR1 and CDR2: MNHEY, SVGAGI. This CDR3 is 13 amino acids long. In DNA form, the CDR3 reads TGTGCCAGCGGACCGGGACAAACCTATGGCTACACCTTC. Its protein is CASGPGQTYGYTF.

This clone is a singleton in its sample. The genes are TRBV7-4 and TRBJ1-1, with TRBD1 as a possible D gene (5 bases). The CDR3 totals 17 residues. The V gene's germline CDR1 is SGHVT and CDR2 SQSDAQ. V was cut by 1 base and J by 1 base, with 16 bases left in between. The CDR3, as DNA: TGTGCCAGCAGCTTAGAAGGGACTGAGGAACGGAACACTGAAGCTTTCTTT. This translates into CASSLEGTEERNTEAFF.